This note documents a single TCR beta chain sequence. Its antigen is currently unknown. This entry belongs to a study of Graves' ophthalmopathy and Graves' hyperthyroidism. Study at large: Sampling took place at initial diagnosis, with peripheral blood obtained before any treatment. The study, taken as a whole, reports: Discriminating ophthalmopathy from stable hyperthyroidism, a 13-signature model attained a sensitivity of about 85% and a specificity of 80% to 82%.

Under 3 months in duration, the ophthalmopathy in affected donors had moderate-to-severe activity, CAS ≥3 and NOSPECS ≥4. Sampling less than 13 ml of fresh peripheral blood provided the PBMCs. Using RNA transcripts, the TCR beta CDR3 regions were amplified. RT-PCR was first run with HTBI primers, then multiplex PCR in a second round. MiXCR was run by TCRdb on the multiplex PCR reads, yielding one entry per CDR3 protein. The table records 200,000 to 300,000 distinct CDR3 sequences, 40% to 50% of them present only once. The length of the CDR3 is 16 residues. V lost 5 bases, J lost 0 bases, and 16 bases lay in between. Per the germline V gene, CDR1 is SGHTA and CDR2 is FQGNSA.

V gene TRBV7-2 combines with J gene TRBJ1-1; D may be TRBD1 (6 bases). Sequencing input: peripheral blood. The receptor's source is an adult man with Graves' ophthalmopathy. The CDR3 here is CASSPGLDRMNTEAFF. CDR3 coding DNA: TGTGCCAGCAGCCCAGGGCTGGACAGAATGAACACTGAAGCTTTCTTT.